These 6 T cell receptor beta chains came from one sample sequenced in a study of blood T cells in healthy people across ages. A sample-barcoded 5' primer and a J-beta primer mix were used in a second PCR of roughly 7 to 11 cycles. TCRdb reanalysed the 5' RACE reads using MiXCR and keeps one entry per CDR3 protein. This sample has 1,800,000 or so distinct CDR3 sequences, with around 40% found just once. The sample was blood. These receptors were collected from a human donor in good health.

This clonotype has only a few counts. The chain carries TRBV4-2 and TRBJ2-7; 10 bases map to TRBD2. The CDR3 length is 15 residues. Germline trimming cut 4 bases from V and 5 bases from J; bases unmatched to any gene: 8. Germline CDR1 reads LGHNA; CDR2 reads YNFKEQ. CDR3: CASSPGLAGADEQYF. Written as DNA, the CDR3 is TGTGCCAGCAGCCCCGGGCTAGCGGGGGCCGACGAGCAGTACTTC.

This chain connects TRBV7-8 to TRBJ2-5, with TRBD2 identical over 16 bases. Looked up from germline, CDR1 is SGHVS and CDR2 is FQNEAQ. The CDR3 length is 17 residues. V was clipped by 5 bases and J by 5 bases; unmatched bases: 8. DNA for the CDR3: TGTGCCAGCAGCCGAGGGACTAGCGGGGGGGCTAGGGAGACCCAGTACTTC. Translation: CASSRGTSGGARETQYF.

The chain joins TRBV21-1 to TRBJ1-6. TRBV21-1 is reported as a pseudogene. This CDR3 has 13 residues. This CDR3 reads CASSAIPNSPLHF. CDR3 nucleotides: TGTGCCAGCAGCGCGATCCCTAATTCACCCCTCCACTTT.

The genes are TRBV5-1 and TRBJ2-7, with D hard to call. Germline V gene data show CDR1 as SGHRS and CDR2 as YFSETQ. The length of the CDR3 is 15 residues. Trimming cost V 0 bases and J 2 bases, with 12 bases left between them. For the CDR3, the DNA is TGCGCCAGCAGCTTGGCCGGAGTGTCGGCCTACGAGCAGTACTTC. This translates into CASSLAGVSAYEQYF.

A few counts support this clonotype. V gene TRBV3-1 combines with J gene TRBJ2-7; TRBD1 is a possible D gene (5 bases). CDR3 length equals 16 residues. With 0 bases removed from V and 1 base from J, the gap between germline ends came to 13 bases. In germline, CDR1 is LGHDT, CDR2 YNNKEL (reference sequence). CDR3 DNA sequence: TGTGCCAGCAGCCAAGATGGACAATGGGGTTCCTACGAGCAGTACTTC. Translating gives CASSQDGQWGSYEQYF.

The chain links TRBV7-9 to TRBJ1-4, with no clear D. CDR1 SEHNR and CDR2 FQNEAQ come from the germline V gene (reference sequence). CDR3 length: 15 amino acids. Trimming took 2 bases from V and 2 from J, leaving 9 bases between them. The CDR3 reads CASSLISQTNEKLFF. For the CDR3, the DNA is TGTGCCAGCAGCTTAATTTCACAGACTAATGAAAAACTGTTTTTT. Drawing the rest from reference TRBV7-9 and TRBJ1-4, the complete variable domain is DTGVSQNPRHKITKRGQNVTFRCDPISEHNRLYWYRQTLGQGPEFLTYFQNEAQLEKSRLLSDRFSAERPKGSFSTLEIQRTEQGDSAMYLCASSLISQTNEKLFFGSGTQLSVL.